The 15 T cell receptor beta chains presented below share a single source sample, sequenced in a study of Ad26.COV2.S vaccination and SARS-CoV-2 variants. Indicated treatment: roughly 20 received Ad26.COV2.S at low or high dose, single or two shots; about 5 received placebo; per-sample allocation not given. Material that was analyzed had been drawn on day 63 after the first vaccine or placebo injection. Assay: immunoSEQ multiplex PCR; the TCRdb copy retains only in-frame clones and omits some. The repertoire consists of about 350,000 clones, with 75% to 90% occurring once and the leading ten covering over 8.5%. The specimen was peripheral blood, collected in a trial of Ad26.COV2.S vaccine versus placebo. These receptors were taken from a person aged 18-60 years who received the Ad26.COV2.S COVID-19 vaccine or a placebo.

This clone has only one observation. The gene calls are TRBV7-2 and TRBJ1-6; D is ambiguous. Trimming stripped 3 bases from V and 10 bases from J, with 16 bases between. The CDR3 runs 15 residues. CDR1 is SGHTA and CDR2 is FQGNSA in the germline V gene. The CDR3 bases are TGTGCCAGCAGCTTGAAGATGGGATCAAGGTCACCCCTCCACTTT. It specifies CASSLKMGSRSPLHF.

The sample holds a few counts of this clone. V is TRBV6-5 and J is TRBJ1-5; 8 nucleotides agree with TRBD1. CDR1 MNHEY and CDR2 SVGAGI come from the germline V gene. The CDR3 is made up of 14 amino acids. The V gene end was trimmed by 4 bases and the J gene end by 2 bases; junction bases not matched to a gene: 1. CDR3 amino acids: CASSSQGGNQPQHF. The CDR3 DNA reads as TGTGCCAGCAGTTCACAGGGGGGCAATCAGCCCCAGCATTTT.

This clone came up a few times. This chain connects TRBV18 to TRBJ2-2; the D is unclear. CDR1 and CDR2 from the germline V gene are KGHSH and LQKENI. The germline V and J ends were trimmed by 2 bases and 4 bases, with 5 bases remaining between them. The CDR3 length is 13 residues. CDR3 sequence (DNA): TGTGCCAGCTCACCAGGGTTCACCGGGGAGCTGTTTTTT. It specifies CASSPGFTGELFF.

The V and J genes are TRBV5-8 and TRBJ2-7, with 11 bases identical to TRBD1. The germline V gene has CDR1 SGHTS and CDR2 YDEGEE. V trimming: 3 bases; J trimming: 3 bases; junction bases outside the gene matches: 2. The CDR3 has 14 amino acids. The CDR3 here is CASSSGTGGYEQYF. CDR3 in DNA: TGTGCCAGCAGCTCCGGGACAGGGGGCTACGAGCAGTACTTC.

The chain carries TRBV7-8 and TRBJ2-7; D is ambiguous. The germline gives CDR1 SGHVS, CDR2 FQNEAQ. V was pared by 5 bases and J by 2 bases, with 16 bases between. This CDR3 is built from 15 residues. Here the CDR3 DNA reads TGTGCCAGCAGCGAACATGACCCTGGGGCCTACGAGCAGTACTTC. It codes for CASSEHDPGAYEQYF.

This chain uses TRBV2 with TRBJ2-1; D is tentatively TRBD1 or TRBD2 (5 bases each). This CDR3 comprises 16 residues. Between the trimmed V and J ends, which lost 4 bases and 8 bases, there was a span of 21 bases. Per the germline V gene, CDR1 is SNHLY and CDR2 is FYNNEI. The CDR3 region is CASSAQGRRVTHEQFF. CDR3 nucleotides: TGTGCCAGCAGTGCTCAGGGTCGGCGGGTGACTCATGAGCAGTTCTTC.

The chain employs TRBV5-1 and TRBJ2-5; 7 positions agree with TRBD1. Trimming took 0 bases from V and 0 from J; bases not matched to a gene: 8. In germline, CDR1 is SGHRS, CDR2 YFSETQ. The CDR3 sequence is 17 residues long. The CDR3 loop reads CASSLAPGQPYQETQYF. CDR3 nucleotides: TGCGCCAGCAGCTTGGCCCCGGGACAGCCGTACCAAGAGACCCAGTACTTC.

The chain employs TRBV3-1 (or the pseudogene TRBV3-2) and TRBJ1-1, with a weak D call TRBD1 (6 bases). The CDR3 consists of 13 residues. V was pared by 0 bases and J by 9 bases, with 11 bases between. The germline V gene encodes CDR1 LGHDT and CDR2 YNNKEL (reference sequence). The CDR3 DNA sequence: TGTGCCAGCAGCCAAGATCGGGGGCTGAAAGCTTTCTTT. Encoded protein: CASSQDRGLKAFF.

The rearrangement joins TRBV19 to TRBJ2-7, with TRBD1 as a possible D gene (6 bases). V lost 4 bases and J 2 bases, leaving 12 bases between the germline ends. CDR1 and CDR2 from the germline V gene are LNHDA and SQIVND (reference sequence). This CDR3 contains 14 residues. DNA of the CDR3: TGTGCCAGTAGTACGGACCGGGACACCTACGAGCAGTACTTC. Translating gives CASSTDRDTYEQYF.

The rearrangement links TRBV4-3 to TRBJ2-7, with 8 bases aligning to TRBD1. This CDR3 contains 14 residues. Germline CDR1 is LGHNA and CDR2 is YSLEER. Unmatched junction bases numbered 4, after V lost 4 bases and J lost 2 bases. CDR3 sequence reads: CASSPGQAPYEQYF. The CDR3 coding sequence is TGCGCCAGCAGCCCGGGACAGGCGCCCTACGAGCAGTACTTC.

The chain combines TRBV11-3 with TRBJ2-5; a possible D gene is TRBD1 (5 bases). The germline V gene has CDR1 SGHNT and CDR2 YENEEA. V was cut by 5 bases and J by 3 bases, with 10 bases left in between. The CDR3 is made up of 13 amino acids. The CDR3 protein is CASSRGHEETQYF. CDR3 nucleotides: TGTGCCAGCAGCCGAGGACATGAAGAGACCCAGTACTTC.

The chain recombines TRBV3-1 (or the pseudogene TRBV3-2) with TRBJ2-7, with 8 bases fitting TRBD1. CDR1 is LGHDT, CDR2 YNNKEL, per germline (reference sequence). The junction had 4 bases not matched to a gene; V was cut back by 4 bases and J by 5 bases. There are 13 residues in the CDR3. In nucleotides, the CDR3 is TGTGCCAGCAGCCGGGACAGGTTCCACGAGCAGTACTTC. It translates to CASSRDRFHEQYF.

The V and J genes are TRBV5-1 and TRBJ1-2; D is possibly TRBD1 (6 bases). Between the trimmed V and J ends, which lost 4 bases and 1 base, there was a span of 14 bases. The CDR3 covers 15 residues. Germline assignment: CDR1 SGHRS and CDR2 YFSETQ. CDR3 coding DNA: TGCGCCAGCAGCGCAACAGGGTACAATAACTATGGCTACACCTTC. Protein sequence: CASSATGYNNYGYTF.

The J gene is TRBJ1-1, the V gene TRBV12-3 or TRBV12-4; TRBD1 is a possible D gene (5 bases). This CDR3 is 13 amino acids long. Trimming pared 7 bases from V and 6 bases from J, leaving 15 bases between. The CDR3 sequence is CASIRGPGAEAFF. As DNA, the CDR3 is TGTGCCAGCATCCGGGGCCCCGGGGCTGAAGCTTTCTTT.

The rearrangement joins TRBV2 to TRBJ1-4; D gene unclear. Trimming took off 7 bases at V and 5 bases at J, with 14 bases between the two ends. Looked up from germline, CDR1 is SNHLY and CDR2 is FYNNEI. This CDR3 is 14 amino acids long. In nucleotides, the CDR3 is TGTGCCAGCATTTACCTAGCAGGAAATGAAAAACTGTTTTTT. This codes for CASIYLAGNEKLFF.